The 18 T cell receptor beta chains in this list originate from one sample, sequenced in a study of blood T cell repertoires in COVID-19. Method: immunoSEQ multiplex PCR; TCRdb's copy keeps in-frame clones and lacks some. Seen here are approximately 350,000 clones, around 87% observed once, and the top ten hold approximately 1%. The sample taken for sequencing was PBMCs or T cells enriched from blood (not recorded which). The receptors were gathered from a man younger than 30 who had recovered from COVID-19.

J is TRBJ2-1 and V is TRBV19; TRBD2 agrees at 8 bases. There are 15 residues in the CDR3. Germline CDR1 LNHDA, CDR2 SQIVND (reference sequence). After removal of 5 bases from V and 8 bases from J, the junction contained 11 bases not matched to a gene. The DNA of the CDR3 is TGTGCCAGTAGTCGTCCCGGGACTAGAGTCGATGAGCAGTTCTTC. It is translated as CASSRPGTRVDEQFF.

The count of this clone is one. The chain employs TRBV7-9 and TRBJ1-1, with a tentative D call TRBD1 (5 bases). Germline CDR1 SEHNR, CDR2 FQNEAQ (reference sequence). This CDR3 has 13 residues. Trimming took 3 bases from V and 1 from J, leaving 6 bases between them. CDR3 sequence reads: CASSFQGNTEAFF. DNA of the CDR3: TGTGCCAGCAGCTTTCAGGGGAACACTGAAGCTTTCTTT.

A single count supports this clone. The V and J genes are TRBV13 and TRBJ2-2; weak D call: TRBD2 (6 bases). The CDR3 has 15 amino acids. V lost 2 bases to trimming and J lost 3 bases, with 10 bases between them. CDR1 is PRHDT and CDR2 is FYEKMQ in the germline V gene (reference sequence). The CDR3 sequence is CASSLKWGDTGELFF. The DNA for the CDR3 is TGTGCCAGCAGCTTAAAGTGGGGGGACACCGGGGAGCTGTTTTTT.

This clone appeared a few times. V and J are TRBV6-2 or TRBV6-3 and TRBJ2-3, with D perhaps matching TRBD1 (5 bases). From germline, CDR1 is MNHEY and CDR2 SVGEGT. This CDR3 spans 14 amino acids. Trimming removed 2 bases at V and 2 bases at J, with 8 bases between. The CDR3 region has the DNA TGTGCCAGCAGTTACCCGGACATCACAGATACGCAGTATTTT. Its translation: CASSYPDITDTQYF.

The chain is built from TRBV7-2 and TRBJ2-7; TRBD2 aligns across 9 bases. V trimming: 4 bases; J trimming: 3 bases; junction bases outside the gene matches: 10. The CDR3 loop spans 16 amino acids. Germline V gene lookup returns CDR1 SGHTA and CDR2 FQGNSA. CDR3 amino acids: CASSSSQLAGYYEQYF. The CDR3 DNA reads TGTGCCAGCAGCTCCTCTCAACTAGCGGGTTACTACGAGCAGTACTTC.

This clone was seen once. This chain uses TRBV3-1 (or the pseudogene TRBV3-2) with TRBJ1-3, with D unresolved. This CDR3 has 15 residues. Germline V CDR1 and CDR2: LGHDT, YNNKEL (reference sequence). Trimming took 3 bases from V and 0 from J, leaving 9 bases between them. Here the CDR3 reads CASSQGSLSGNTIYF. In DNA form, the CDR3 reads TGTGCCAGCAGCCAGGGGAGCCTCTCTGGAAACACCATATATTTT.

V usage is TRBV24-1 and J usage is TRBJ1-1; D call uncertain. The CDR3 covers 13 residues. Germline CDR1 reads KGHDR; CDR2 reads SFDVKD. The V end lost 3 bases, the J end lost 0 bases, and 4 bases lay between the germline ends. The CDR3 protein is CATSDRVNTEAFF. The CDR3 region has the DNA TGTGCCACCAGTGATCGAGTGAACACTGAAGCTTTCTTT.

This clone was recorded only once. The J gene is TRBJ1-2, the V gene TRBV19; D gene uncertain. This CDR3 region has 13 residues. The germline V gene encodes CDR1 LNHDA and CDR2 SQIVND (reference sequence). With 2 bases removed from V and 2 bases from J, the gap between germline ends came to 6 bases. The CDR3 nucleotides are TGTGCCAGTAGTATAATGCGGAACTATGGCTACACCTTC. Translated, it gives CASSIMRNYGYTF.

V and J are TRBV5-1 and TRBJ2-5, with TRBD1 as a possible D gene (6 bases). V was shortened by 1 base and J by 2 bases, with 15 bases between the two germline ends. CDR3 length: 16 residues. CDR1 is SGHRS and CDR2 is YFSETQ in the germline V gene. In DNA form, the CDR3 reads TGCGCCAGCAGCTTGATAGGGGGTAGGGCGCAAGAGACCCAGTACTTC. Protein sequence: CASSLIGGRAQETQYF. The variable domain in full, completed from reference TRBV5-1 and TRBJ2-5, reads KAGVTQTPRYLIKTRGQQVTLSCSPISGHRSVSWYQQTPGQGLQFLFEYFSETQRNKGNFPGRFSGRQFSNSRSEMNVSTLELGDSALYLCASSLIGGRAQETQYFGPGTRLLVL.

The chain is built from TRBV10-1 and TRBJ2-1; 11 positions agree with TRBD2. CDR1 is WNHNN, CDR2 SYGVQD, per germline (reference sequence). Germline trimming cut 2 bases from V and 0 bases from J; bases unmatched to any gene: 9. The CDR3 totals 19 residues. CDR3 nucleotide sequence: TGCGCCAGCAGTGAGGGGACTAGCGGAGGAAGATACTCCTACAATGAGCAGTTCTTC. Protein sequence: CASSEGTSGGRYSYNEQFF.

This clone was found once. The CDR3 DNA reads TGTGCCAGCACACTAGCGGGGGGATACAATGAGCAGTTCTTC. It yields the protein CASTLAGGYNEQFF. The chain uses TRBV3-1 (or the pseudogene TRBV3-2) and TRBJ2-1, with TRBD2 matching over 12 bases. Germline V gene sequence: CDR1 LGHDT, CDR2 YNNKEL (reference sequence). V trimming: 7 bases; J trimming: 4 bases; junction bases outside the gene matches: 2. The CDR3 runs to 14 residues.

This chain uses TRBV28 with TRBJ1-6; D is perhaps TRBD1 (5 bases). Germline-derived CDR1 and CDR2 are MDHEN and SYDVKM. The ends were cut back, 5 bases at V and 10 bases at J, with 18 bases in the middle. There are 15 residues in the CDR3. The CDR3 sequence is CASSPPRDDRSPLHF. CDR3 nucleotide sequence: TGTGCCAGCAGTCCACCCAGGGATGATAGGTCACCCCTCCACTTT. The complete variable domain, with remaining parts taken from reference TRBV28 and TRBJ1-6, reads DVKVTQSSRYLVKRTGEKVFLECVQDMDHENMFWYRQDPGLGLRLIYFSYDVKMKEKGDIPEGYSVSREKKERFSLILESASTNQTSMYLCASSPPRDDRSPLHFGNGTRLTVT.

The chain recombines TRBV9 with TRBJ2-3; TRBD1 agrees at 9 bases. Germline assignment: CDR1 SGDLS and CDR2 YYNGEE. The CDR3 is made up of 16 amino acids. V lost 4 bases and J lost 3; bases outside the gene matches: 9. CDR3 nucleotide sequence: TGTGCCAGCAGCAGACTACAGGGGGCTATGACAGATACGCAGTATTTT. Protein: CASSRLQGAMTDTQYF.

The rearrangement joins TRBV4-3 to TRBJ2-2; tentatively, D is TRBD1 (6 bases). V was pared by 8 bases and J by 1 base, with 11 bases between. This CDR3 comprises 14 residues. Germline values: CDR1 LGHNA, CDR2 YSLEER. For the CDR3, the DNA is TGCGCCAGCCTGAAGGACAGGAACACCGGGGAGCTGTTTTTT. This codes for CASLKDRNTGELFF.

This clone was found once. The chain combines TRBV7-3 with TRBJ1-1, with D possibly matching TRBD1 (5 bases). The CDR3 runs to 14 residues. CDR1 and CDR2 from the germline V gene are SGHTA and FQGTGA. The ends were cut back, 1 base at V and 3 bases at J, with 9 bases in the middle. CDR3 region: CASSLRGGDTEAFF. For the CDR3, the DNA is TGTGCCAGCAGCTTAAGGGGAGGGGACACTGAAGCTTTCTTT.

This clone was found once. The rearrangement uses TRBV7-9 and TRBJ2-5; 7 bases are shared with TRBD2. Trimming cost V 8 bases and J 0 bases; bases outside gene matches: 3. The germline gives CDR1 SEHNR, CDR2 FQNEAQ (reference sequence). This CDR3 is built from 13 residues. CDR3 DNA: TGTGCCAGCGAGCGGGGCAACCAAGAGACCCAGTACTTC. It translates to CASERGNQETQYF.

The J gene is TRBJ1-5, the V gene TRBV2; 7 bases align to TRBD1. Looked up from germline, CDR1 is SNHLY and CDR2 is FYNNEI. With 6 bases clipped from V and 5 bases from J, the junction kept 13 bases outside the gene matches. The CDR3 sequence is 16 residues long. CDR3 loop: CASRPDRVRTYQPQHF. The CDR3 DNA follows: TGTGCCAGCAGGCCAGACAGGGTTCGAACTTATCAGCCCCAGCATTTT.

This clone is a singleton in its sample. This chain joins TRBV11-1 and TRBJ2-7; 10 bases fit TRBD1. CDR3 length: 13 amino acids. CDR1 SGHAT and CDR2 FQDESV come from the germline V gene (reference sequence). The J segment lost 7 bases and the V segment lost 4 bases, leaving 4 bases of the junction unmatched. The DNA for the CDR3 is TGTGCCAGCAGCTGGGACAGGGGAGGAGAGCAGTACTTC. Translated: CASSWDRGGEQYF.